The sequence of this T cell receptor beta chain was determined in a study of identical twins. TCRdb called the 5' RACE reads again in MiXCR, with one record for every CDR3 protein. In the table there are 700,000 or so distinct CDR3 sequences, more than 6.5% of which are singletons. The germline V gene has CDR1 DFQATT and CDR2 SNEGSKA (reference sequence). The CDR3 is 11 residues long. Trimming cost V 6 bases and J 8 bases, with 13 bases left between them. This clonotype has at least ten counts. The data were also submitted as part of a second study, on yellow fever vaccine responses in identical twins.

The sample consisted of PBMCs. This receptor was taken from a woman aged 18 to 35 in good health. The V gene is TRBV20-1, the J gene TRBJ1-2; no clear D. This chain's CDR3 is CSAWGSPGYTF. The DNA of the CDR3 is TGCAGTGCCTGGGGATCCCCAGGCTACACCTTC.